This T cell receptor beta chain was observed in a study of shared clonotypes between healthy human individuals. Study-wide results and limits: At large depth, rarefaction still showed sorted-subset sequencing to be incomplete.

Terminally differentiated effector memory CD45RA+ cells were excluded from the naive CD8 cells, which were CD45RO-negative and positively selected for CCR7. Free of recent acute infections or vaccinations, the donors were healthy HIV-negative adults. Turning to this clone: What it binds is unknown.

Only in-frame clones appear in the TCRdb table, and some are missing; sequencing was by immunoSEQ multiplex PCR. The sample consists of more than 550,000 clones, about 90% of them appearing once. This CDR3 region has 16 residues. The germline CDR1 and CDR2 sequences are MDHEN and SYDVKM. V was clipped by 3 bases and J by 3 bases, with 15 bases between them. The chain combines TRBV28 with TRBJ1-3; D gene unclear. The TCR was taken from a man in his thirties or forties in good health. Input material: naive CD8+ T cells sorted from blood. This chain's CDR3 is CASSFSEALLGNTIYF. CDR3 nucleotide sequence: TGTGCCAGCAGTTTCTCGGAGGCCCTCCTTGGAAACACCATATATTTT.